Presented here are 26 T cell receptor beta chains from one specimen sequenced in a study of T cell responses to AZD1222 COVID-19 vaccine. Assay used: immunoSEQ multiplex PCR; TCRdb lists only in-frame clones, some missing. This table has some 140,000 clones, around 90% appearing once. The starting material was peripheral blood, obtained on day 0 of AZD1222 vaccination. The receptors here all came from an adult in good health.

The gene calls are TRBV14 and TRBJ2-2; no definite D call. CDR1 is SGHDN and CDR2 is FVKESK in the germline V gene. The CDR3 loop spans 15 amino acids. Trimming took off 6 bases at V and 6 bases at J, with 17 bases between the two ends. CDR3 bases: TGTGCCAGCAGATCGTCCATTCGCCCAGCCGGGGAGCTGTTTTTT. It codes for CASRSSIRPAGELFF.

This chain links TRBV19 with TRBJ2-2, with a tentative D call TRBD2 (5 bases). CDR3 length: 14 amino acids. V was cut by 10 bases and J by 4 bases, with 16 bases left in between. Germline values: CDR1 LNHDA, CDR2 SQIVND (reference sequence). The CDR3 region is CATNGLAATGELFF. In DNA form, the CDR3 reads TGTGCCACCAACGGACTTGCGGCCACCGGGGAGCTGTTTTTT.

The rearrangement links TRBV6-5 to TRBJ2-6, with D perhaps TRBD1 or TRBD2 (5 bases each). The CDR3 is 13 amino acids. Looked up from germline, CDR1 is MNHEY and CDR2 is SVGAGI. Between the trimmed V and J ends, which lost 11 bases and 4 bases, there was a span of 12 bases. CDR3 nucleotide sequence: TGTGCCGTGGGGGTAATCGGGGCCAACGTCCTGACTTTC. Amino acid sequence: CAVGVIGANVLTF.

CDR3 in amino acids: CASSWGQRTSNYGYTF. CDR3 sequence (DNA): TGTGCCAGCAGCTGGGGCCAAAGGACCTCTAACTATGGCTACACCTTC. The chain employs TRBV7-9 and TRBJ1-2, with D perhaps TRBD1 (5 bases). V lost 4 bases and J 0 bases, leaving 15 bases between the germline ends. Germline V gives CDR1 SEHNR, CDR2 FQNEAQ (reference sequence). This CDR3 is built from 16 residues.

The chain recombines TRBV28 with TRBJ2-2; 8 bases fit TRBD1. Germline assignment: CDR1 MDHEN and CDR2 SYDVKM. This CDR3 is 16 amino acids long. Losses at the gene ends were 3 bases for V and 1 base for J; bases not matched to a gene: 4. The CDR3: CASSFLGQGNTGELFF. For the CDR3, the DNA is TGTGCCAGCAGTTTCCTCGGACAGGGGAACACCGGGGAGCTGTTTTTT. The variable domain in full, with the rest retrieved from reference TRBV28 and TRBJ2-2, is DVKVTQSSRYLVKRTGEKVFLECVQDMDHENMFWYRQDPGLGLRLIYFSYDVKMKEKGDIPEGYSVSREKKERFSLILESASTNQTSMYLCASSFLGQGNTGELFFGEGSRLTVL.

The rearrangement uses TRBV28 and TRBJ2-3, with D possibly TRBD2 on 6 matching bases. The CDR3 sequence is 13 residues long. CDR1 is MDHEN, CDR2 SYDVKM, per germline. The V end lost 6 bases, the J end lost 4 bases, and 11 bases lay between the germline ends. CDR3 sequence (DNA): TGTGCCAGCAGCGGGGGTCGGCCAGATACGCAGTATTTT. Protein: CASSGGRPDTQYF.

The V gene is TRBV11-2, the J gene TRBJ1-6; D uncertain. Trimming took 1 base from V and 0 from J, leaving 7 bases between them. This CDR3 has 16 residues. CDR1 is SGHAT and CDR2 is FQNNGV in the germline V gene. In nucleotides, the CDR3 is TGTGCCAGCAGCTTAGTGGGGAGCTCCTATAATTCACCCCTCCACTTT. It is translated as CASSLVGSSYNSPLHF.

The chain recombines TRBV19 with TRBJ1-2, with D maybe TRBD1 (6 bases). The CDR3 spans 12 residues. V gave up 10 bases and J gave up 3 bases, with 12 bases separating them. Per germline, CDR1 LNHDA and CDR2 SQIVND (reference sequence). The CDR3 loop is CATGRGDYGYTF. The CDR3 DNA reads as TGTGCCACTGGAAGGGGGGACTATGGCTACACCTTC.

The chain combines TRBV28 with TRBJ2-7; 7 bases are shared with TRBD1. Germline V gene data show CDR1 as MDHEN and CDR2 as SYDVKM. With 5 bases clipped from V and 2 bases from J, the junction kept 12 bases outside the gene matches. The CDR3 spans 16 residues. The CDR3 bases are TGTGCCAGCAGTACAGCCGACAGGGTTCCAGCCTACGAGCAGTACTTC. This codes for CASSTADRVPAYEQYF.

V gene TRBV4-1 combines with J gene TRBJ1-6; a possible D gene is TRBD1 (5 bases). CDR1 is MGHRA and CDR2 is YSYEKL in the germline V gene. V shed 5 bases and J shed 8 bases, with 7 bases lying between them. This CDR3 is 12 amino acids long. Here the CDR3 reads CASSSGDSPLHF. The CDR3 nucleotides read TGCGCCAGCAGCTCGGGGGATTCACCCCTCCACTTT.

The rearrangement uses TRBV7-2 and TRBJ1-2; tentatively, D is TRBD1 (5 bases). Between the trimmed V and J ends, which lost 1 base and 7 bases, there was a span of 7 bases. This CDR3 has 12 amino acids. CDR1 and CDR2 from the germline V gene are SGHTA and FQGNSA. The CDR3 loop reads CASSLERGGYTF. CDR3 nucleotide sequence: TGTGCCAGCAGCTTAGAAAGGGGTGGCTACACCTTC. The full variable domain, in which reference TRBV7-2 and TRBJ1-2 provide the parts outside the CDR3, is GAGVSQSPSNKVTEKGKDVELRCDPISGHTALYWYRQSLGQGLEFLIYFQGNSAPDKSGLPSDRFSAERTGGSVSTLTIQRTQQEDSAVYLCASSLERGGYTFGSGTRLTVV.

V is TRBV4-1 and J is TRBJ1-1; D possibly corresponds to TRBD1 (5 bases). With 0 bases removed from V and 10 bases from J, the gap between germline ends came to 9 bases. The CDR3 contains 12 residues. Germline assignment: CDR1 MGHRA and CDR2 YSYEKL. DNA for the CDR3: TGCGCCAGCAGCCAAGATTGGGGCTTAGCTTTCTTT. Its protein product is CASSQDWGLAFF.

The V and J genes are TRBV6-5 and TRBJ1-2, with D perhaps matching TRBD1 (5 bases). Deletions cut 1 base from V and 2 bases from J, with 14 bases between. There are 16 residues in the CDR3. From germline, CDR1 is MNHEY and CDR2 SVGAGI. The chain's CDR3 is CASSYFQWGANYGYTF. CDR3 nucleotides: TGTGCCAGCAGTTACTTTCAGTGGGGCGCGAACTATGGCTACACCTTC.

This clone was detected once. V and J are TRBV6-5 and TRBJ2-7; 8 nucleotides match TRBD2. The CDR3 runs to 15 residues. With 4 bases clipped from V and 2 bases from J, the junction kept 7 bases outside the gene matches. CDR1 MNHEY and CDR2 SVGAGI come from the germline V gene. This CDR3 is CASSSPPGGPYEQYF. The CDR3 bases are TGTGCCAGCAGTTCACCTCCGGGAGGGCCCTACGAGCAGTACTTC.

This chain connects TRBV7-9 to TRBJ1-2; a possible D gene is TRBD1 (5 bases). Trimming cost V 5 bases and J 2 bases, with 9 bases left between them. This CDR3 comprises 13 residues. CDR1 is SEHNR, CDR2 FQNEAQ, per germline (reference sequence). CDR3 sequence reads: CASSPRVNYGYTF. The DNA for the CDR3 is TGTGCCAGCAGCCCCAGGGTAAACTATGGCTACACCTTC.

The rearrangement joins TRBV24-1 to TRBJ2-2; D is unclear. Germline V gene sequence: CDR1 KGHDR, CDR2 SFDVKD. V lost 6 bases and J lost 6, with 7 bases in between. This CDR3 is 12 amino acids long. In DNA form, the CDR3 reads TGTGCCACCAGTTTCTCGTCCGGGGAGCTGTTTTTT. This sequence encodes CATSFSSGELFF.

The chain is built from TRBV12-3 or TRBV12-4 and TRBJ1-2; unclear D gene. The CDR3 is 13 residues long. V dropped 7 bases and J dropped 8 bases, with 17 bases sitting between them. CDR3 loop: CASTKVLVGGYTF. CDR3 sequence (DNA): TGTGCCAGCACCAAGGTTCTTGTGGGGGGCTACACCTTC.

This clone was observed a single time. The chain recombines TRBV2 with TRBJ1-5; tentatively, D is TRBD1 (5 bases). Trimming took 2 bases from V and 0 from J, leaving 11 bases between them. The CDR3 sequence is 16 residues long. CDR1 is SNHLY and CDR2 is FYNNEI in the germline V gene. The CDR3 loop is CASSERGQGSNQPQHF. The CDR3 coding sequence is TGTGCCAGCAGTGAACGGGGCCAGGGTAGCAATCAGCCCCAGCATTTT.

The chain uses TRBV9 and TRBJ2-7; 7 bases are shared with TRBD1. V trimming: 3 bases; J trimming: 2 bases; junction bases outside the gene matches: 5. CDR3 length equals 14 residues. Germline CDR1 is SGDLS and CDR2 is YYNGEE. This CDR3 reads CASSAIGQAYEQYF. The CDR3, as DNA: TGTGCCAGCAGCGCAATTGGACAGGCCTACGAGCAGTACTTC.

V and J are TRBV19 and TRBJ1-5; D is undetermined. There are 13 residues in the CDR3. CDR1 is LNHDA, CDR2 SQIVND, per germline (reference sequence). V was clipped by 5 bases and J by 7 bases, with 12 bases between them. The CDR3 DNA sequence: TGTGCCAGTAGTCATATGAGGTTACAGCCCCAGCATTTT. Translating it yields CASSHMRLQPQHF.

The V and J genes are TRBV11-1 and TRBJ2-3; D call uncertain. The ends were cut back, 0 bases at V and 0 bases at J, with 4 bases in the middle. This CDR3 is built from 14 residues. Germline assignment: CDR1 SGHAT and CDR2 FQDESV (reference sequence). DNA of the CDR3: TGTGCCAGCAGCTTAGCACTCAGCACAGATACGCAGTATTTT. It codes for CASSLALSTDTQYF.

For the CDR3, the DNA is TGTGCCAGTAGTATCCGCCCGGGACTAGCGGGAGGGAAGAATGAGCAGTTCTTC. Its protein is CASSIRPGLAGGKNEQFF. This chain links TRBV19 with TRBJ2-1, with 16 bases matching TRBD2. The germline V gene encodes CDR1 LNHDA and CDR2 SQIVND (reference sequence). The trim removed 3 bases at V and 7 bases at J, leaving 9 bases unmatched. CDR3 length equals 18 residues.

The rearrangement uses TRBV4-3 and TRBJ1-1; unclear D gene. V was pared by 1 base and J by 2 bases, with 8 bases between. This CDR3 is built from 14 residues. Germline-derived CDR1 and CDR2 are LGHNA and YSLEER. The DNA of the CDR3 is TGCGCCAGCAGCCAAGGACCGAGAAACACTGAAGCTTTCTTT. Translating it yields CASSQGPRNTEAFF.

The gene calls are TRBV28 and TRBJ1-2; D is possibly TRBD1 (6 bases). The CDR3 contains 19 residues. Germline V gene lookup returns CDR1 MDHEN and CDR2 SYDVKM. V lost 6 bases and J 3 bases, leaving 29 bases between the germline ends. The CDR3 protein is CASSCPNDRQCVAYYGYTF. The DNA of the CDR3 is TGTGCCAGCAGCTGCCCCAATGACAGGCAATGTGTAGCCTACTATGGCTACACCTTC.

J is TRBJ2-1 and V is TRBV28, with 8 bases that match TRBD1. After removal of 4 bases from V and 2 bases from J, the junction contained 7 bases not matched to a gene. Germline V gives CDR1 MDHEN, CDR2 SYDVKM. The CDR3 consists of 16 residues. The DNA of the CDR3 is TGTGCCAGCAGTTACCAAACAGGGGGGACCTACAATGAGCAGTTCTTC. It specifies CASSYQTGGTYNEQFF.

In DNA, the CDR3 is TGTGCCAGCAGTTACAGCGGGGAGACCTGGGACTATTACAATGAGCAGTTCTTC. Its translation: CASSYSGETWDYYNEQFF. The chain employs TRBV6-2 or TRBV6-3 and TRBJ2-1, with 7 bases matching TRBD2. J was trimmed by 4 bases and V by 2 bases; bases with no gene match: 14. The CDR3 loop spans 18 amino acids. Germline V gene data show CDR1 as MNHEY and CDR2 as SVGEGT.